Sequencing of this T cell receptor beta chain was carried out in a study of vaccination and CD4 T cells after COVID-19. Looking at the study overall: The convalescents were made up of six males and four females, two of whom were Hispanic. Points from the study as a whole: The median SARS-CoV-2-reactive clonotype number increased from about 20 to 38, without statistical significance.

V shed 8 bases, J shed 6 bases, and the junction held 7 bases outside the gene matches. Germline CDR1 and CDR2: SGHTA and FQGTGA. The CDR3 extends over 14 amino acids. As for treatment: roughly ten-day PBMC culture with coronavirus spike peptide pools or control peptides (ViraFEST assay). ViraFEST relied on peptide pools to expand antigen-specific T cells; the TCRs were sequenced afterward. The assay that was used to sequence DNA from cultured CD4+ T cells was the Oncomine TCR Beta short-read assay. TCRdb reprocessed the PCR reads via MiXCR and lists one record per CDR3 protein. Among over 13,000 distinct CDR3 sequences listed, around 55% were seen once. Concerning this clonotype: Antigen: not known.

The gene calls are TRBV7-3 and TRBJ1-6, with 7 nucleotides matching TRBD1. The specimen comprised CD4+ T cells from blood, cultured in vitro, sampled before SARS-CoV-2 vaccination. This clonotype was sampled from a human donor who had recovered from COVID-19. The CDR3 loop reads CASWSTGLNSPLHF. CDR3 DNA sequence: TGTGCCAGCTGGTCGACAGGGCTTAATTCACCCCTCCACTTT.